Sequencing of this TCR beta chain was carried out in a study of shared clonotypes between healthy human individuals. As for the study in general: CD4 naive and memory got three plates each, CD8 naive two, CD8 memory one.

Whole-study findings and limits: Larger estimated richness was generally recorded for naive subsets relative to memory subsets.

Points on this clone: Antigen: not known.

The authors split each subset's genomic DNA evenly across several immunoSEQ plates. This table comes from immunoSEQ multiplex PCR, and its TCRdb copy is limited to in-frame clones, with some not included. Counted here are roughly 2.1 million clones, around 93% occurring once; the ten biggest clones make up over 1.5%. Selected positively for CCR7 and CD45RO-negative, naive CD8 cells excluded terminally differentiated effector memory CD45RA+ cells. The donor cohort consisted entirely of Caucasian adults residing in Nashville, Tennessee. The source material was naive CD8+ T cells from PBMCs. The TCR was taken from a man aged 18 to 30 in good health. Some clones in this sample may be carry-over from other donors' samples.

CDR3 sequence (DNA): TGTGCCAGTAGATACCTCTGGGCGGAGGCCCTCGGTAGCAATCAGCCCCAGCATTTT. Translated: CASRYLWAEALGSNQPQHF. The chain combines TRBV19 with TRBJ1-5; no definite D call. The CDR3 loop spans 19 amino acids. Germline V gives CDR1 LNHDA, CDR2 SQIVND (reference sequence). The germline V and J ends were trimmed by 6 bases and 0 bases, with 24 bases remaining between them.